The 9 T cell receptor beta chains below all came from one sample that was sequenced in a study of CD8+CD57+ T cells in acquired aplastic anemia. Previously, flow cytometry had revealed CD8+CD57+ cell expansion in the patients chosen for sequencing. Genomic DNA provided the template from which TCR beta VDJ and CDR3 profiles were obtained. MiXCR was run by TCRdb on the reads, yielding one entry per CDR3 protein. The table has about 240,000 distinct CDR3 sequences, around 45% seen once. The sequenced material came from sorted CD4+, CD8+, or CD8+CD57+ T cells (not recorded which) from PBMCs. The origin of the receptors is a human donor with aplastic anemia.

The rearrangement joins TRBV24-1 to TRBJ2-1, with TRBD1 matching over 11 bases. The CDR3 length is 17 residues. CDR1 and CDR2 (germline): KGHDR, SFDVKD. V lost 0 bases, J lost 2 bases, and 2 bases stayed unmatched. The DNA for the CDR3 is TGTGCCACCAGTGATTTGGGGGGACAGGGGGCCTACAATGAGCAGTTCTTC. This sequence encodes CATSDLGGQGAYNEQFF.

This clonotype has more than one count but fewer than ten. This chain joins TRBV28 and TRBJ2-3, with TRBD2 as a possible D gene (5 bases). From germline, CDR1 is MDHEN and CDR2 SYDVKM. The CDR3 is made up of 14 amino acids. Trimming removed 8 bases from V and 0 bases from J, with 12 bases in between. The CDR3 protein is CASRSSKSTDTQYF. CDR3 sequence (DNA): TGTGCCAGCCGATCTAGCAAGAGCACAGATACGCAGTATTTT.

A remark on this clonotype: One end of the junction fails to match germline, which may point to a read error. The chain uses TRBV14 and TRBJ2-3; TRBD2 agrees at 13 bases. Germline V gene sequence: CDR1 SGHDN, CDR2 FVKESK. This CDR3 comprises 19 residues. The chain's CDR3 is CAISETSGGAYGAGATQYF. CDR3 sequence (DNA): TGTGCCATCAGCGAAACTAGCGGGGGGGCCTACGGGGCCGGTGCTACGCAGTATTTT.

Regarding this clonotype: Given a much more abundant clone one base away, this may be a read error. The J gene is TRBJ2-1, the V gene TRBV14, with D maybe TRBD2 (5 bases). The V end was cut by 2 bases, the J end by 6 bases, with 17 bases between. Germline CDR1 and CDR2: SGHDN and FVKESK. The CDR3 sequence is 16 residues long. CDR3 nucleotide sequence: TGTGCCAGCAGCCAAAGTCGGTGGGAGCCTATCAATGAGCAGTTCTTC. It yields the protein CASSQSRWEPINEQFF.

This clonotype was seen ten or more times. The chain couples TRBV20-1 to TRBJ1-2, with 7 bases fitting TRBD1. The CDR3 totals 14 residues. V shed 5 bases, J shed 4 bases, and the junction held 10 bases outside the gene matches. Germline V lookup: CDR1 DFQATT, CDR2 SNEGSKA (reference sequence). In nucleotides, the CDR3 is TGCAGTGCTGGGACGACAGGGATCGGCTATGGCTACACCTTC. Translation: CSAGTTGIGYGYTF.

The chain carries TRBV15 and TRBJ1-2; tentatively, D is TRBD1 (5 bases). V was pared by 6 bases and J by 0 bases, with 14 bases between. Germline V gene sequence: CDR1 LNHNV, CDR2 YYDKDF (reference sequence). This CDR3 region has 15 residues. DNA of the CDR3: TGTGCCACCAGGAGGGGCGACCGCCCTAACTATGGCTACACCTTC. Translating gives CATRRGDRPNYGYTF.

This clonotype was found a few times. The J gene is TRBJ1-1, the V gene TRBV12-5; D not resolved. Germline lookup yields CDR1 LGHNT and CDR2 FRNRAP. The ends were cut back, 7 bases at V and 1 base at J, with 16 bases in the middle. The CDR3 totals 15 residues. The CDR3 nucleotides read TGTGCTAGTGTCGGGTCATTTGGGCGGAACACTGAAGCTTTCTTT. Translation: CASVGSFGRNTEAFF.

This sequence joins TRBV7-8 and TRBJ1-2; the D gene is possibly TRBD1 (6 bases). The CDR3 totals 13 residues. Between the trimmed V and J ends, which lost 1 base and 8 bases, there was a span of 11 bases. Germline V gives CDR1 SGHVS, CDR2 FQNEAQ. The CDR3 DNA reads TGTGCCAGCAGCTTAGAACAGGGTGGAGGCTACACCTTC. Translating it yields CASSLEQGGGYTF.

This clonotype was observed a handful of times. The chain has TRBV7-9 and TRBJ1-6; 8 bases align to TRBD1. The CDR3 has 15 residues. CDR1 and CDR2 (germline): SEHNR, FQNEAQ (reference sequence). V lost 4 bases, J lost 8 bases, and 7 bases stayed unmatched. CDR3 DNA sequence: TGTGCCAGCAGCTACAACCAACAGGGGGATTCACCCCTCCACTTT. Translating gives CASSYNQQGDSPLHF.